This entry concerns a single T cell receptor (beta chain). Assay version v3.0 of immunoSEQ was used, and it was run at survey level. Clones were sequenced by immunoSEQ multiplex PCR, and TCRdb holds only the in-frame ones, with some missing. The sample comprises about 20,000 clones, roughly 80% of which are singletons, and 3.5% to 5.5% rests with the top ten. The sample belongs to a study of long-term antiretroviral therapy in people with HIV. Germline V gives CDR1 SGHRS, CDR2 YFSETQ. CDR3 length equals 12 residues. Trimming cost V 0 bases and J 7 bases, with 8 bases left between them. V and J are TRBV5-1 and TRBJ2-7; perhaps TRBD2 as D (5 bases). The specimen comprised unsorted PBMCs, sampled roughly 5.7 years after starting antiretroviral therapy. The receptor's source is a man in his thirties or forties with HIV. The CDR3 DNA follows: TGCGCCAGCAGCTTGGGAGGGATTGAGCAGTACTTC. Translating it yields CASSLGGIEQYF.